This TCR beta chain is from a study of T cell responses to AZD1222 COVID-19 vaccine. Points on this clone: The antigen is undetermined.

TCRdb's copy holds only in-frame clones and misses some; the assay was immunoSEQ multiplex PCR. The table records 150,000 to 200,000 clones, around 88% of them present only once. Findings and limits, study-wide: A mostly white British donor set with more females was recruited, and clonal diversity was possibly underestimated. CD4 TCRs covered the whole spike, strongest at regions 160-218 and 743-854.

The source is an adult who received the AZD1222 COVID-19 vaccine. This sample comprised peripheral blood, obtained 28 days after the second AZD1222 dose.

CDR3 in amino acids: CASSQNTGGNQPQHF. In DNA, the CDR3 is TGTGCCAGCAGCCAAAACACAGGGGGCAATCAGCCCCAGCATTTT. The genes are TRBV7-6 and TRBJ1-5, with 7 bases lining up with TRBD1. V lost 5 bases and J lost 2; bases outside the gene matches: 6. Looked up from germline, CDR1 is SGHVS and CDR2 is FNYEAQ. This CDR3 comprises 15 residues. Full variable domain (outside the CDR3, taken from reference TRBV7-6 and TRBJ1-5): GAGVSQSPRYKVTKRGQDVALRCDPISGHVSLYWYRQALGQGPEFLTYFNYEAQQDKSGLPNDRFSAERPEGSISTLTIQRTEQRDSAMYRCASSQNTGGNQPQHFGDGTRLSIL.